This T cell receptor beta chain was captured by sequencing in a study of blood T cell repertoires in COVID-19 (dated by TCRdb to 2018 to 2021). Turning to the overall study: Samples covering the acute and convalescent phases of COVID-19 were provided by collaborators in the United States, Italy and Spain. The material from the prospective study consisted of cDNA or gDNA derived from T cells, B-cell-depleted T cells, or PBMCs. The dataset comprised deeply sampled blood TCRbeta repertoires from subjects exposed to, actively infected with, or recovered from COVID-19. The repertoires were made available in a free public database intended to serve as a resource for research on the immune response to SARS-CoV-2. The samples were drawn from two sources: the first 160 participants of the ongoing ImmuneRACE study, and 950 to 1,500 subjects contributed by 6 global collaborators. Nearly every sample came with metadata listing a de-identified subject ID, COVID-19 status, age in years and sex. Where available, HLA class I and class II types were taken from metadata supplied by the sample provider and were not determined by assay-based typing. General conclusions and limits of the study: The quantity of clinical and demographic metadata differed by source and by participant and was supplied without curation.

Note on this clone: This clone's antigen is unknown. No base quality information exists; no much larger clone differs at one position.

The collaborating institutions used their own protocols to collect whole blood in K2EDTA tubes. For TCRbeta analysis, collaborators shipped samples in one of three forms: frozen whole blood, isolated PBMCs, or DNA extracted from either of those sample types. TCRbeta CDR3 regions were amplified from genomic DNA by means of the immunoSEQ Assay, a bias-controlled multiplex PCR. The published analysis was carried out like this. The number of nucleated cells in each sample was estimated by amplification of reference gene primers within the assay. To quantify the absolute abundance of each unique TCRbeta CDR3 rearrangement, sequence reads were collapsed and filtered. For each sample, productive Simpson clonality was calculated by taking the square root of Simpson's diversity index across productive rearrangements. TCRdb mirrors the immuneACCESS table, restricted to in-frame sequences. Some clones are absent from its copies; in checked studies, under half trace to an unresolved V gene, and the reason for the others is unknown. The D gene and trimming were derived from the DNA, and the V and J assignments and clone size from that table. This sample holds 250,000 to 300,000 clones; around 86% were observed only once. Clones ranked in the top ten supply around 2% of the sample.

Taken from cysteine to phenylalanine, the CDR3 has 15 residues. Left in the record is the CDR3 DNA by itself, 45 bases read in frame from the first base. Unmatched junction bases come to 7, with V trimmed by 3 bases and J by 5 bases. CDR1 and CDR2 are drawn from the germline V gene (reference sequence): LNHDA, SQIVND. The specimen sequenced was peripheral blood. This clonotype originated in a man aged 45-65 years with acute or convalescent COVID-19. The rearranged segments are TRBV19 and TRBJ2-5, and 9 bases in between align with TRBD1. The CDR3 here reads CASSIRDRGWETQYF. The DNA is TGTGCCAGTAGTATTCGAGACAGGGGGTGGGAGACCCAGTACTTC.